This section outlines one T cell receptor beta chain sequence together with its context. What it binds is not known. The data derive from a study of glioma-infiltrating T cells. General observations from the study: CDR3 overlap between tissue and blood was very small.

The CDR3 spans 15 residues. Germline CDR1 MGHRA, CDR2 YSYEKL. V dropped 0 bases and J dropped 5 bases, with 13 bases sitting between them. Amplification of TCR alpha and beta CDR3 regions from RNA used iRepertoire nested multiplex PCR. TCRdb re-analysed the multiplex PCR reads in MiXCR, keeping a single row per CDR3 protein. The sample includes over 140,000 distinct CDR3 sequences, 39% of them seen just once. The TCR was taken from a human donor with low-grade glioma or glioblastoma, undergoing nonglioma brain surgery, or in good health (not recorded which). Sequenced input: glioma tissue, nonneoplastic brain tissue, or PBMCs (not recorded which). V is TRBV4-1 and J is TRBJ1-1, with unresolved D. The CDR3 reads CASSQEKPAGTEAFF. The CDR3 bases are TGCGCCAGCAGCCAAGAAAAGCCGGCGGGGACTGAAGCTTTCTTT.